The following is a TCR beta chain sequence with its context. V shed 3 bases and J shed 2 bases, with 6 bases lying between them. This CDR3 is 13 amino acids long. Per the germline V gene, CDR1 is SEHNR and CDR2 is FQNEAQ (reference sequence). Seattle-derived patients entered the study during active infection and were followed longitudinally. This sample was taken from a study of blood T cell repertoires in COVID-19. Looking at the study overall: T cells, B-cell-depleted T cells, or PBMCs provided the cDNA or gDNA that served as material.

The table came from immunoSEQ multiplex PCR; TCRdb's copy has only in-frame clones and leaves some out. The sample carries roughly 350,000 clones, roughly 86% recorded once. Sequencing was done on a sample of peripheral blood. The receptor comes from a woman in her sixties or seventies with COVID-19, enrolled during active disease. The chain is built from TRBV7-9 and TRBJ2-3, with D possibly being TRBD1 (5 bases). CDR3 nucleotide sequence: TGTGCCAGCAGCTTCAGGGACACAGATACGCAGTATTTT. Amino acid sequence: CASSFRDTDTQYF.